One sample yielded the 2 T cell receptor beta chains listed below, sequenced in a study of monozygotic twins with inflammatory bowel disease. TCRdb reanalyzed the 5' RACE reads, giving one entry per CDR3 protein sequence and no DNA. The sample holds about 210,000 distinct CDR3 sequences. Material for sequencing was blood. The source is a human donor with ulcerative colitis or Crohn's disease, or a healthy co-twin of an affected twin (not recorded which).

The V call is TRBV11-2, the J call TRBJ2-7. Per germline, CDR1 SGHAT and CDR2 FQNNGV. This CDR3 has 13 amino acids. CDR3 loop: CASSLQMSDEQYF.

The chain is built from TRBV7-6 and TRBJ2-1; TCRdb picks TRBD2, but there is no DNA to check that call. This CDR3 spans 17 amino acids. Germline V gives CDR1 SGHVS, CDR2 FNYEAQ. CDR3 region: CASSLDSGGHSWNEQFF.